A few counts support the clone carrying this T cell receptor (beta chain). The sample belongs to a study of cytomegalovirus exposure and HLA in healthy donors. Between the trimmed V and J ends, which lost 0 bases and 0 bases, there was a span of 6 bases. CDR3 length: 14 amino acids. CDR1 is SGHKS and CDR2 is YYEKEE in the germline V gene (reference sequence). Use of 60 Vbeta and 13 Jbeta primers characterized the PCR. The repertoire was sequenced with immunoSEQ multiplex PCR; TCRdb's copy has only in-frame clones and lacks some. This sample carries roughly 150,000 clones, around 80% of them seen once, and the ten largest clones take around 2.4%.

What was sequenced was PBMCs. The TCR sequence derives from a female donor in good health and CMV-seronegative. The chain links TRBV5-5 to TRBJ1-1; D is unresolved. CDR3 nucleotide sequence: TGTGCCAGCAGCTTGGGAGGCATGAACACTGAAGCTTTCTTT. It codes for CASSLGGMNTEAFF.